The clone carrying this T cell receptor (beta chain) counts as medium-sized. Its antigen remains unidentified. Per the germline V gene, CDR1 is MNHNS and CDR2 is SASEGT. The CDR3 runs 15 residues. V dropped 5 bases and J dropped 4; count of bases not matched to a gene: 10. This sample is part of a study of metastatic and nonmetastatic thyroid tumors. Across the whole study: Comparative analysis of repertoires was undertaken across blood and tumor or nodule tissue obtained from malignant and benign thyroid patients. Study-level results: Benign nodules reportedly had significantly lower TCR beta diversity than malignant thyroid tumors in blood and tumor.

Authors' processing steps: Across clinicopathological groups, CDR3 differences served as the basis for building a distant-metastasis classifier for papillary thyroid cancer. TCRdb reprocessed the PCR reads using MiXCR. TCRdb assigned the V and J calls; the authors' analysis was not used. Among some 14,000 clones listed, about a third were seen once. Among the patients, none had received any treatment before thyroid surgery. Sequenced sample: tumor tissue. The sequence was obtained from a male donor with papillary thyroid cancer or a benign thyroid nodule (not recorded which). Some clones in this sample may be carry-over from other donors' samples. This sequence joins TRBV6-1 and TRBJ1-1; 7 bases align to TRBD1. CDR3 residues: CASSRNRGSVTEAFF. DNA for the CDR3: TGTGCCAGCAGTAGGAACAGGGGTTCGGTCACTGAAGCTTTCTTT.